One and the same sample provided the 20 T cell receptor beta chains below, sequenced in a study of T cell changes during pregnancy in multiple sclerosis. TCRdb's table, derived via immunoSEQ multiplex PCR, lists solely in-frame clones and lacks some. The sample includes about 40,000 clones, about nine tenths of them seen just once. The specimen was CD4+ T cells from peripheral blood mononuclear cells, collected in the first trimester of pregnancy. These receptors were collected from a female donor with multiple sclerosis, enrolled in a pregnancy study.

The rearrangement joins TRBV7-9 to TRBJ2-1; 9 bases agree with TRBD1. Looked up from germline, CDR1 is SEHNR and CDR2 is FQNEAQ (reference sequence). V dropped 5 bases and J dropped 4; count of bases not matched to a gene: 3. The CDR3 has 14 residues. The CDR3 bases are TGTGCCAGCAGCCGACAGGGGGGTTACAATGAGCAGTTCTTC. Protein sequence: CASSRQGGYNEQFF.

In DNA form, the CDR3 reads TGCGCCAGCAGCGCCGGGACAGCCCGGGAGCTGTTTTTT. Protein product: CASSAGTARELFF. The chain combines TRBV5-1 with TRBJ2-2; the match to TRBD1 covers 7 bases. J was trimmed by 9 bases and V by 4 bases; bases with no gene match: 6. The CDR3 extends over 13 amino acids. Germline V CDR1 and CDR2: SGHRS, YFSETQ.

The chain couples TRBV27 to TRBJ2-2, with TRBD2 matching over 10 bases. The germline CDR1 and CDR2 sequences are MNHEY and SMNVEV (reference sequence). CDR3 size: 18 residues. Trimming took 5 bases from V and 3 from J; bases not matched to a gene: 12. In nucleotides, the CDR3 is TGTGCCAGCAGTCCCCTCGGAGCGGGGGGGTCTCACACCGGGGAGCTGTTTTTT. As protein: CASSPLGAGGSHTGELFF.

The rearrangement uses TRBV5-1 and TRBJ1-3, with D possibly matching TRBD1 (5 bases). CDR1 SGHRS and CDR2 YFSETQ come from the germline V gene. CDR3 size: 15 residues. Trimming removed 0 bases from V and 1 base from J, with 8 bases in between. CDR3 in amino acids: CASSLAGVSGNTIYF. CDR3 nucleotide sequence: TGCGCCAGCAGCTTGGCGGGGGTTTCTGGAAACACCATATATTTT.

J is TRBJ2-2 and V is TRBV6-5, with D possibly being TRBD2 (5 bases). The CDR3 runs 16 residues. Deletions cut 0 bases from V and 6 bases from J, with 14 bases between. Germline lookup yields CDR1 MNHEY and CDR2 SVGAGI. In DNA form, the CDR3 reads TGTGCCAGCAGTTACTCCTTCAAGGCGGGCTCCGGGGAGCTGTTTTTT. It specifies CASSYSFKAGSGELFF.

The rearrangement links TRBV29-1 to TRBJ2-7; 8 nucleotides line up with TRBD1. Germline-derived CDR1 and CDR2 are SQVTM and ANQGSEA. The CDR3 contains 13 residues. Losses at the gene ends were 6 bases for V and 2 bases for J; bases not matched to a gene: 6. The CDR3 sequence: CSVAGQGAYEQYF. The CDR3 DNA sequence: TGCAGCGTCGCCGGACAGGGTGCCTACGAGCAGTACTTC.

V is TRBV19 and J is TRBJ2-2; no definite D call. This CDR3 is built from 15 residues. Germline lookup yields CDR1 LNHDA and CDR2 SQIVND (reference sequence). Trimming cost V 3 bases and J 3 bases, with 11 bases left between them. The CDR3 DNA sequence: TGTGCCAGTAGTATCGACGGGTCATACACCGGGGAGCTGTTTTTT. This sequence encodes CASSIDGSYTGELFF.

This clone appeared a few times. This rearrangement joins TRBV2 to TRBJ1-1; TRBD1 is a possible D gene (6 bases). Trimming removed 6 bases at V and 2 bases at J, with 13 bases between. This CDR3 has 14 amino acids. The germline V gene has CDR1 SNHLY and CDR2 FYNNEI. CDR3 loop: CASSGRGGNTEAFF. The CDR3 nucleotides read TGTGCCAGCAGCGGCAGGGGTGGTAACACTGAAGCTTTCTTT.

V usage is TRBV4-2 and J usage is TRBJ2-3, with 8 nucleotides matching TRBD2. The CDR3 runs to 15 residues. V shed 4 bases, J shed 4 bases, and the junction held 7 bases outside the gene matches. The germline gives CDR1 LGHNA, CDR2 YNFKEQ. This chain's CDR3 is CASSPNAAGADTQYF. The DNA of the CDR3 is TGTGCCAGCAGCCCCAATGCAGCGGGAGCAGATACGCAGTATTTT.

V is TRBV13 and J is TRBJ2-3, with 13 bases matching TRBD2. The V and J ends lost 5 bases and 4 bases, in that order; junction bases with no gene match: 3. Germline V CDR1 and CDR2: PRHDT, FYEKMQ (reference sequence). The CDR3 has 15 residues. The CDR3 reads CASSQGTSGADTQYF. CDR3 nucleotide sequence: TGTGCCAGCAGCCAAGGGACTAGCGGGGCAGATACGCAGTATTTT.

V is TRBV28 and J is TRBJ1-3; tentative D call: TRBD1 (5 bases). There are 15 residues in the CDR3. Trimming took 3 bases from V and 8 from J, leaving 17 bases between them. Germline CDR1 is MDHEN and CDR2 is SYDVKM. CDR3 amino acids: CASSFGGTRRDTIYF. The CDR3 DNA reads as TGTGCCAGCAGTTTCGGGGGAACAAGGCGAGACACCATATATTTT.

V and J are TRBV14 and TRBJ2-2; 7 bases match TRBD1. Germline loops: CDR1 SGHDN, CDR2 FVKESK. The CDR3 totals 16 residues. Unmatched junction bases numbered 4, after V lost 3 bases and J lost 0 bases. DNA for the CDR3: TGTGCCAGCAGCCAGGCCGGGACAGCGAACACCGGGGAGCTGTTTTTT. Translating gives CASSQAGTANTGELFF.

The rearrangement joins TRBV19 to TRBJ2-3; 11 bases match TRBD2. The CDR3 sequence is 15 residues long. CDR1 and CDR2 (germline): LNHDA, SQIVND (reference sequence). J was trimmed by 2 bases and V by 8 bases; bases with no gene match: 6. The CDR3 sequence: CASRASGRPTDTQYF. CDR3 in DNA: TGTGCCAGTCGAGCTAGCGGGAGGCCCACAGATACGCAGTATTTT.

The table lists this clone with a count of one. V is TRBV19 and J is TRBJ2-6, with 8 bases that match TRBD1. With V trimmed by 5 bases and J by 0 bases, 6 bases remained unmatched. CDR3 length: 17 residues. CDR1 LNHDA and CDR2 SQIVND come from the germline V gene (reference sequence). CDR3: CASSRLTGASGANVLTF. For the CDR3, the DNA is TGTGCCAGTAGTCGCCTGACAGGGGCCTCTGGGGCCAACGTCCTGACTTTC. Full variable domain (remainder filled in from reference TRBV19 and TRBJ2-6): DGGITQSPKYLFRKEGQNVTLSCEQNLNHDAMYWYRQDPGQGLRLIYYSQIVNDFQKGDIAEGYSVSREKKESFPLTVTSAQKNPTAFYLCASSRLTGASGANVLTFGAGSRLTVL.

The chain is built from TRBV11-2 and TRBJ2-1; 7 bases align to TRBD2. The V segment lost 5 bases and the J segment 0 bases; nucleotides outside the gene matches: 4. The CDR3 is made up of 15 amino acids. Germline assignment: CDR1 SGHAT and CDR2 FQNNGV. CDR3 bases: TGTGCCAGCAGCCCGGGACTAAGCTCCTACAATGAGCAGTTCTTC. It is translated as CASSPGLSSYNEQFF.

The DNA for the CDR3 is TGTGCCTGGAAGGGTCAGGAGGACACTGAAGCTTTCTTT. This sequence encodes CAWKGQEDTEAFF. This chain connects TRBV30 to TRBJ1-1; D is unclear. Trimming took off 4 bases at V and 3 bases at J, with 12 bases between the two ends. Germline CDR1 and CDR2: GTSNPN and SVGIG (reference sequence). The CDR3 has 13 amino acids.

The J gene is TRBJ1-4, the V gene TRBV5-4; a weak D match, TRBD1 (6 bases). Germline lookup yields CDR1 SGHNT and CDR2 YYREEE (reference sequence). V gave up 4 bases and J gave up 5 bases, with 12 bases separating them. This CDR3 spans 14 amino acids. CDR3 loop: CASSPGAVNEKLFF. CDR3 nucleotide sequence: TGTGCCAGCAGCCCAGGGGCGGTGAATGAAAAACTGTTTTTT. Combining the CDR3 with reference TRBV5-4 and TRBJ1-4 gives the whole variable domain ETGVTQSPTHLIKTRGQQVTLRCSSQSGHNTVSWYQQALGQGPQFIFQYYREEENGRGNFPPRFSGLQFPNYSSELNVNALELDDSALYLCASSPGAVNEKLFFGSGTQLSVL.

V is TRBV5-3 and J is TRBJ2-3; 9 nucleotides agree with TRBD1. TRBV5-3 carries the ORF label, with uncertain function. V was clipped by 2 bases and J by 8 bases; unmatched bases: 9. The CDR3 extends over 15 amino acids. DNA for the CDR3: TGTGCCAGAAGCTTAGGCGGACAGGGGAGGGGTACGCAGTATTTT. Protein product: CARSLGGQGRGTQYF.

This chain connects TRBV27 to TRBJ2-1, with TRBD2 matching over 10 bases. Germline values: CDR1 MNHEY, CDR2 SMNVEV (reference sequence). V gave up 3 bases and J gave up 4 bases; unmatched junction bases: 15. The CDR3 is 19 amino acids. CDR3: CASSLAQGAGGYIYNEQFF. The CDR3 bases are TGTGCCAGCAGTTTGGCCCAGGGAGCGGGAGGGTACATTTACAATGAGCAGTTCTTC.

Worth noting for this clone: This sample includes further DNA sequences coding for the same CDR3. The V and J genes are TRBV5-1 and TRBJ1-1; a weak D match, TRBD1 (6 bases). Germline V gives CDR1 SGHRS, CDR2 YFSETQ. V lost 4 bases and J 0 bases, leaving 10 bases between the germline ends. The CDR3 contains 14 residues. CDR3 nucleotides: TGCGCCAGCAGCACCGGGACATTGAACACTGAAGCTTTCTTT. As protein: CASSTGTLNTEAFF.